These 10 T cell receptor beta chains share one sample of origin, sequenced in a study of human T cells and chemical hapten exposure. Time point specified: patch test 1, 2 weeks after DPC sensitization. Stated treatment: therapeutic diphenylcyclopropenone sensitization with weekly scalp DPC. TCRdb independently ran MiXCR on the RACE reads; one entry per CDR3 protein. The data show approximately 400,000 distinct CDR3 sequences, with approximately 4.4% seen just once and over 2% held by the top ten. Sequencing used whole blood, obtained in connection with sensitization to the hapten diphenylcyclopropenone (DPC). These receptor sequences come from a woman aged 45-65 years with alopecia areata. Some clones in this sample may be carry-over from other donors' samples.

This clonotype was seen only once. V usage is TRBV2 and J usage is TRBJ2-7; 9 bases are a match to TRBD2. The CDR3 covers 15 residues. Trimming cost V 6 bases and J 4 bases; bases outside gene matches: 10. Germline assignment: CDR1 SNHLY and CDR2 FYNNEI. CDR3 amino acids: CASRATSGAAYEQYF. DNA of the CDR3: TGTGCCAGCAGAGCGACTAGCGGAGCAGCTTACGAGCAGTACTTC. Full variable domain (missing parts from reference TRBV2 and TRBJ2-7): EPEVTQTPSHQVTQMGQEVILRCVPISNHLYFYWYRQILGQKVEFLVSFYNNEISEKSEIFDDQFSVERPDGSNFTLKIRSTKLEDSAMYFCASRATSGAAYEQYFGPGTRLTVT.

The gene calls are TRBV20-1 and TRBJ1-4; unclear D gene. Trimming took off 3 bases at V and 5 bases at J, with 4 bases between the two ends. Germline CDR1 is DFQATT and CDR2 is SNEGSKA (reference sequence). CDR3 length equals 11 residues. Written as DNA, the CDR3 is TGCAGTGCTAGTGTCAATGAAAAACTGTTTTTT. Its protein is CSASVNEKLFF.

The DNA for the CDR3 is TGTGCCAGCAGCTCGGACAGGGGACGGGAGCTGTTTTTT. Translated, it gives CASSSDRGRELFF. V is TRBV7-9 and J is TRBJ2-2; 9 nucleotides line up with TRBD1. The CDR3 length is 13 residues. Germline V gives CDR1 SEHNR, CDR2 FQNEAQ (reference sequence). V lost 4 bases, J lost 9 bases, and 3 bases stayed unmatched.

This clonotype was counted between two and nine times. This chain joins TRBV20-1 and TRBJ1-5, with a weak D call TRBD1 (6 bases). This CDR3 contains 13 residues. Trimming removed 4 bases from V and 5 bases from J, with 12 bases in between. Germline loops: CDR1 DFQATT, CDR2 SNEGSKA (reference sequence). The CDR3 loop reads CSANDRRDQPQHF. The CDR3 region has the DNA TGCAGTGCTAACGACAGGAGGGATCAGCCCCAGCATTTT.

This clonotype was counted at least ten times. The chain employs TRBV4-2 and TRBJ2-3, with D possibly matching TRBD2 (7 bases). Trimming cost V 4 bases and J 1 base, with 15 bases left between them. The CDR3 runs 16 residues. The V gene's germline CDR1 is LGHNA and CDR2 YNFKEQ. CDR3 amino acids: CASSLLGGEGTDTQYF. The CDR3 DNA reads TGTGCCAGCAGCCTATTAGGGGGGGAGGGCACAGATACGCAGTATTTT.

The rearrangement links TRBV11-2 to TRBJ2-3; D perhaps matches TRBD2 (5 bases). The germline V gene has CDR1 SGHAT and CDR2 FQNNGV. This CDR3 contains 15 residues. Trimming left V 0 bases short and J 1 base short, with 8 bases between. CDR3 residues: CASSLDGVGTDTQYF. The CDR3, as DNA: TGTGCCAGCAGCTTAGACGGGGTTGGCACAGATACGCAGTATTTT.

V is TRBV6-5 and J is TRBJ1-5; no clear D gene. Deletions cut 8 bases from V and 4 bases from J, with 18 bases between. The length of the CDR3 is 15 residues. Germline V gene sequence: CDR1 MNHEY, CDR2 SVGAGI. Written as DNA, the CDR3 is TGTGCCAGCGCTTCCACGACGGGGATAAATCAGCCCCAGCATTTT. Translated: CASASTTGINQPQHF.

This chain links TRBV5-6 with TRBJ1-4; a weak D match, TRBD1 (6 bases). The CDR3 totals 14 residues. V gave up 2 bases and J gave up 8 bases, with 13 bases separating them. Germline V gene data show CDR1 as SGHDT and CDR2 as YYEEEE. CDR3 bases: TGTGCCAGCAGCTTCAGGGGAGTCGAAGAAAAACTGTTTTTT. This sequence encodes CASSFRGVEEKLFF.

In its sample, this clonotype was seen many times. The chain couples TRBV24-1 to TRBJ1-2; D is unclear. From germline, CDR1 is KGHDR and CDR2 SFDVKD. The CDR3 sequence is 11 residues long. Trimming took off 4 bases at V and 4 bases at J, with 3 bases between the two ends. Written as DNA, the CDR3 is TGTGCCACCAGTGACGGCTATGGCTACACCTTC. Amino acids: CATSDGYGYTF.

This clonotype was recorded at least ten times. The V gene is TRBV13, the J gene TRBJ1-6, with TRBD1 identical over 10 bases. V trimming: 6 bases; J trimming: 9 bases; junction bases outside the gene matches: 8. The CDR3 has 15 residues. The V gene's germline CDR1 is PRHDT and CDR2 FYEKMQ (reference sequence). The CDR3 coding sequence is TGTGCCAGCAGACAAACCGGGACAGGGGCTTCACCCCTCCACTTT. This codes for CASRQTGTGASPLHF.